This T cell receptor beta chain was sequenced during a study of Graves' ophthalmopathy and Graves' hyperthyroidism. General study results and limits: Appearing in blood as well were most expanded thyroid clonotypes above 0.001 frequency.

This clonotype was seen ten or more times. The antigen is undetermined. Amplification targeted the TCR beta CDR3 regions, with RNA transcripts as the source material. First-round RT-PCR employed HTBI primers, with a second-round multiplex PCR after it. TCRdb ran MiXCR on the multiplex PCR reads and lists one entry per CDR3 protein. This sample has hundreds of thousands of distinct CDR3 sequences, with 22% found just once. No ophthalmopathy within 18 months of follow-up signified stable hyperthyroidism. Among the hyperthyroidism patients, all were newly diagnosed, aged 18 to 65, with under 2 months' duration. The CDR3 runs to 14 residues. V was pared by 6 bases and J by 8 bases, with 7 bases of the junction left unmatched. The germline V gene encodes CDR1 MNHNS and CDR2 SASEGT.

The material sequenced was peripheral blood. The sequence was obtained from a woman aged 18 to 35 with stable Graves' hyperthyroidism. Some clones in this sample may be carry-over from other donors' samples. V gene TRBV6-1 combines with J gene TRBJ1-2, with 12 positions matching TRBD1. CDR3 loop: CASRRDRGHGGYTF. The CDR3 DNA sequence: TGTGCCAGCAGGAGGGACAGGGGGCATGGCGGCTACACCTTC.